These 9 T cell receptor beta chains were all obtained from the same sample, sequenced in a study of neurological immune-mediated disorders. Described time point: longitudinal time-point 3. MiXCR, run by TCRdb on the 5' RACE reads, gives a single entry per CDR3 protein. Of approximately 84,000 distinct CDR3 sequences listed, 3.5% to 5.5% were seen once; the top ten hold around 5.8%. Material: PBMCs. The receptors originated from a woman aged 55-69 years with multiple sclerosis.

There are many counts of this clonotype. The gene calls are TRBV12-3 or TRBV12-4 and TRBJ1-6; D is uncertain. Trimming shortened V by 9 bases and J by 17 bases, and 20 bases separated the two germline ends. The CDR3 has 12 amino acids. This CDR3 is CASSPGSREVHF. CDR3 in DNA: TGTGCCAGTAGCCCTGGGTCGAGGGAGGTCCACTTT.

This clonotype came up many times. The rearrangement uses TRBV2 and TRBJ2-7; 7 nucleotides match TRBD1. Germline V CDR1 and CDR2: SNHLY, FYNNEI. CDR3 length: 15 amino acids. Trimming removed 3 bases from V and 1 base from J; junction bases left unmatched: 6. The CDR3 nucleotides are TGTGCCAGCAGTGATTACCCCAGGGGGTCCTACGAGCAGTACTTC. It yields the protein CASSDYPRGSYEQYF.

This clonotype was seen many times. This chain uses TRBV18 with TRBJ1-1; 9 bases match TRBD1. V lost 4 bases and J lost 2; bases outside the gene matches: 8. Germline CDR1 is KGHSH and CDR2 is LQKENI. This CDR3 is 16 amino acids long. Here the CDR3 DNA reads TGTGCCAGCTCACTAGACCGGGACAGGGTAAACACTGAAGCTTTCTTT. Translating it yields CASSLDRDRVNTEAFF.

This clonotype was seen many times. This chain joins TRBV18 and TRBJ2-5, with TRBD1 matching 7 bases. Losses at the gene ends were 0 bases for V and 7 bases for J; bases not matched to a gene: 11. Germline-derived CDR1 and CDR2 are KGHSH and LQKENI. The CDR3 covers 16 residues. The CDR3 loop is CASSPPDRGGRRTQYF. The DNA for the CDR3 is TGTGCCAGCTCACCACCGGACAGAGGGGGCCGCCGGACCCAGTACTTC. The full variable domain, rest sourced from reference TRBV18 and TRBJ2-5, is NAGVMQNPRHLVRRRGQEARLRCSPMKGHSHVYWYRQLPEEGLKFMVYLQKENIIDESGMPKERFSAEFPKEGPSILRIQQVVRGDSAAYFCASSPPDRGGRRTQYFGPGTRLLVL.

This clonotype was picked up many times. The CDR3: CASSLMGFHEQYF. The CDR3 DNA is TGTGCCAGCAGTTTAATGGGGTTCCACGAGCAGTACTTC. The rearrangement links TRBV27 to TRBJ2-7; D gene unclear. V was clipped by 2 bases and J by 5 bases, with 10 bases between them. Germline V gene sequence: CDR1 MNHEY, CDR2 SMNVEV (reference sequence). CDR3 size: 13 residues.

This clonotype was counted many times. The rearrangement uses TRBV4-2 and TRBJ1-2; D not certain. The CDR3 totals 11 residues. V gave up 1 base and J gave up 8 bases, with 5 bases separating them. CDR1 and CDR2 from the germline V gene are LGHNA and YNFKEQ. CDR3 residues: CASSQGWGYTF. The CDR3 DNA sequence: TGTGCCAGCAGCCAAGGATGGGGCTACACCTTC.

This clonotype came up many times. This chain connects TRBV29-1 to TRBJ1-5; D is undetermined. The CDR3 covers 13 residues. The V gene's germline CDR1 is SQVTM and CDR2 ANQGSEA. V was trimmed by 1 base and J by 0 bases, leaving 4 bases between them. The CDR3 bases are TGCAGCGTTGAAGTCGTTAGCAATCAGCCCCAGCATTTT. This translates into CSVEVVSNQPQHF.

This clonotype was detected many times. The chain recombines TRBV5-5 with TRBJ2-6, with D hard to call. V lost 4 bases and J 8 bases, leaving 7 bases between the germline ends. CDR1 and CDR2 (germline): SGHKS, YYEKEE (reference sequence). CDR3 length: 12 amino acids. The CDR3 DNA reads as TGTGCCAGCAGCCCCATGTCCAACGTCCTGACTTTC. The encoded protein is CASSPMSNVLTF.

There are many counts of this clonotype. The V gene is TRBV28, the J gene TRBJ2-3; D may be TRBD1 or TRBD2 (6 bases each). There are 14 residues in the CDR3. Germline CDR1 and CDR2: MDHEN and SYDVKM. Trimming took 5 bases from V and 2 from J, leaving 11 bases between them. Written as DNA, the CDR3 is TGTGCCAGCAGTCCCGGGGGACACACAGATACGCAGTATTTT. Translated: CASSPGGHTDTQYF.